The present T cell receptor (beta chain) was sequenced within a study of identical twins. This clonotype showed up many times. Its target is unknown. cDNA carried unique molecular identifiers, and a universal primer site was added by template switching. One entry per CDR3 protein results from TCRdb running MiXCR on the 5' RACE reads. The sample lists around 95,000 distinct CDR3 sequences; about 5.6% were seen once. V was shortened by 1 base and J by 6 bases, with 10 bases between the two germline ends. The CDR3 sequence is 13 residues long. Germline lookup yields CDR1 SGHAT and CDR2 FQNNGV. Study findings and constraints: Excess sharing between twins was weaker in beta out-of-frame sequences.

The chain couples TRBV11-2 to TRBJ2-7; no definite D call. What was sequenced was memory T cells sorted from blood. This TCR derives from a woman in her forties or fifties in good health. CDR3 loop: CASSLGWKSEQYV. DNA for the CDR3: TGTGCCAGCAGCTTAGGGTGGAAAAGCGAGCAGTACGTC.